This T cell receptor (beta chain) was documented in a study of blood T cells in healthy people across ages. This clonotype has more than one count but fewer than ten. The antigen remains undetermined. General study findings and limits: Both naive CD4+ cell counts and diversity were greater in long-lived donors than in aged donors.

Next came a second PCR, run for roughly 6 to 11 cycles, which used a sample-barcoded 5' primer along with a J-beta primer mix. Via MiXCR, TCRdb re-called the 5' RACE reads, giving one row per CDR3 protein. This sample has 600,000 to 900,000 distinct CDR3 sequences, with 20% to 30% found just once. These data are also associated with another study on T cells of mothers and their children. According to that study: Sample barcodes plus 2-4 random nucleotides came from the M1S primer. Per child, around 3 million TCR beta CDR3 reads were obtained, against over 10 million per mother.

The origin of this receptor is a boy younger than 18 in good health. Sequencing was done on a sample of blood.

The chain's CDR3 is CASRATGTGTYNEQFF. As DNA, the CDR3 is TGTGCCAGCAGAGCCACCGGGACAGGGACCTACAATGAGCAGTTCTTC. The chain employs TRBV7-9 and TRBJ2-1, with 9 bases that match TRBD1. Trimming removed 6 bases from V and 2 bases from J; junction bases left unmatched: 8. The germline V gene has CDR1 SEHNR and CDR2 FQNEAQ (reference sequence). This CDR3 is built from 16 residues.